This T cell receptor beta chain was captured in a study of blood T cell repertoires in COVID-19. The V and J ends lost 4 bases and 6 bases respectively, with 19 bases between them. CDR3 size: 15 residues. Looked up from germline, CDR1 is LGHNA and CDR2 is YSLEER. TCRdb's copy holds only in-frame clones and misses some; the assay was immunoSEQ multiplex PCR. Of a few hundred thousand clones listed, approximately 90% were seen once; the top ten hold approximately 9%. The source material was PBMCs or T cells enriched from blood (not recorded which). The TCR was taken from a woman between 18 and 29 years old who had recovered from COVID-19. The V gene is TRBV4-3, the J gene TRBJ2-7, with TRBD1 as a possible D gene (5 bases). The CDR3 loop reads CASSRVGLRGSEQYF. For the CDR3, the DNA is TGCGCCAGCAGCCGCGTGGGGCTTAGAGGTTCCGAGCAGTACTTC.